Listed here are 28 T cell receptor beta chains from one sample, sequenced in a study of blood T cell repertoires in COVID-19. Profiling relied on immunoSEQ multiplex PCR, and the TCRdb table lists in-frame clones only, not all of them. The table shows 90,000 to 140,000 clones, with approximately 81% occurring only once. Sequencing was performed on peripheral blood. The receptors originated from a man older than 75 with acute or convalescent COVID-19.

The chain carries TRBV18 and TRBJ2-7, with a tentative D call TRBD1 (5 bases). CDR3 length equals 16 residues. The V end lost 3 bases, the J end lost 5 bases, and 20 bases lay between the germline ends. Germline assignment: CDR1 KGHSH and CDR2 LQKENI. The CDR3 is CASSPLGMVVGHEQYF. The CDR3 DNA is TGTGCCAGCTCACCTCTCGGAATGGTAGTGGGGCACGAGCAGTACTTC.

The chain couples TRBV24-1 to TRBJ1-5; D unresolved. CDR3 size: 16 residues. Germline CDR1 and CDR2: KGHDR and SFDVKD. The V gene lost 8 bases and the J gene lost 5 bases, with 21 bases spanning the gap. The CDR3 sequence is CATTGGSSFIDQPQHF. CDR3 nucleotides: TGTGCCACCACGGGTGGCAGCTCCTTTATCGATCAGCCCCAGCATTTT.

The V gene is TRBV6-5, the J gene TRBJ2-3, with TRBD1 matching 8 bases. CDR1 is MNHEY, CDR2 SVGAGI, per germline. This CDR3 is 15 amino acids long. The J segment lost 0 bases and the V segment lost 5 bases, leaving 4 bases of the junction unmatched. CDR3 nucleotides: TGTGCCAGCAGTCGGACAGGGATAAGCACAGATACGCAGTATTTT. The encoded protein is CASSRTGISTDTQYF.

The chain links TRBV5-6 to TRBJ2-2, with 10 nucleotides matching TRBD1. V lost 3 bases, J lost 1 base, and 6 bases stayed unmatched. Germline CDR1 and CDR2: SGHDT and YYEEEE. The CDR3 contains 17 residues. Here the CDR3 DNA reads TGTGCCAGCAGCTCGATTCGGACAGGGGGGAACACCGGGGAGCTGTTTTTT. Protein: CASSSIRTGGNTGELFF.

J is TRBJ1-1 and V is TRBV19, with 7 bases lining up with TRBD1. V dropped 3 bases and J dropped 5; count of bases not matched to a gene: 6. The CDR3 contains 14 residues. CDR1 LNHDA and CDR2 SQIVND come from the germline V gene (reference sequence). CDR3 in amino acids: CASSIIDRDTEAFF. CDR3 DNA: TGTGCCAGTAGTATCATCGACAGGGATACTGAAGCTTTCTTT.

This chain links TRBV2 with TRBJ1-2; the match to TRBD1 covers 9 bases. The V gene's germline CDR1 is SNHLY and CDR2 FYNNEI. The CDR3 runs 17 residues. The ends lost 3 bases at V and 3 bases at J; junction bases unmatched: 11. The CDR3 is CASSDTGTGNPYYGYTF. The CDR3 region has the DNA TGTGCCAGCAGTGATACCGGGACAGGGAATCCCTACTATGGCTACACCTTC.

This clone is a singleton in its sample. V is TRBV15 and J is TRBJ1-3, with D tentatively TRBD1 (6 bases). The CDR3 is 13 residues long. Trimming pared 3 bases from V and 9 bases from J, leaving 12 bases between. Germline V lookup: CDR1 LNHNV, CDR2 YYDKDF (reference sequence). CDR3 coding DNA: TGTGCCACCAGCAGGTCTGGGGGCGGCACCATATATTTT. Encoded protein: CATSRSGGGTIYF.

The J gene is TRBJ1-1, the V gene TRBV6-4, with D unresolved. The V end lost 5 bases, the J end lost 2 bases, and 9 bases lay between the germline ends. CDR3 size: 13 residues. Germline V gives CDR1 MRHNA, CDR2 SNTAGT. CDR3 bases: TGTGCCAGCAGTCGGGGTTCTAACACTGAAGCTTTCTTT. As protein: CASSRGSNTEAFF.

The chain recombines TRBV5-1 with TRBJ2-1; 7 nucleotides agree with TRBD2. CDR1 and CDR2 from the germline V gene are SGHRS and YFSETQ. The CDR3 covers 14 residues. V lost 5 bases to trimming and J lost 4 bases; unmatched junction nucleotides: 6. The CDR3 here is CASSPLADYNEQFF. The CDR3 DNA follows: TGCGCCAGCAGTCCGCTAGCGGATTACAATGAGCAGTTCTTC.

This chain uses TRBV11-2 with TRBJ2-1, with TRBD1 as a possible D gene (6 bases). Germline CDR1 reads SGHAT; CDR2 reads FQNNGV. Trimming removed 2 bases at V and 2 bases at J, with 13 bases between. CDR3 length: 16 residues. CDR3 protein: CASSLRDRRTYNEQFF. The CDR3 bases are TGTGCCAGCAGCTTACGAGACAGGAGAACCTACAATGAGCAGTTCTTC.

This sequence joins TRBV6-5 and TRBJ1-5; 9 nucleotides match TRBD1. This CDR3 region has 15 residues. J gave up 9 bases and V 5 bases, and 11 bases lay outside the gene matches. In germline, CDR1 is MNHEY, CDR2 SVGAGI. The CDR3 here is CASSKTDRGLGPQHF. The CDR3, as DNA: TGTGCCAGCAGTAAAACGGACAGGGGCCTCGGGCCCCAGCATTTT.

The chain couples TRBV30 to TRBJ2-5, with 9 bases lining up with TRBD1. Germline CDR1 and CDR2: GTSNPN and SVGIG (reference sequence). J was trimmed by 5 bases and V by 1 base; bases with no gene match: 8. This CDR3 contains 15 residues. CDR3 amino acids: CAWSGDRGVRETQYF. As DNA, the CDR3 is TGTGCCTGGAGTGGAGACAGGGGGGTGAGGGAGACCCAGTACTTC.

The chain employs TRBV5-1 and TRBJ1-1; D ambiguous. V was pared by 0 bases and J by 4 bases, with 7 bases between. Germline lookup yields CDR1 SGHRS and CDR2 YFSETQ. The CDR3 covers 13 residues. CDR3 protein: CASSLAGVTEAFF. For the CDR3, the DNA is TGCGCCAGCAGCTTGGCTGGAGTCACTGAAGCTTTCTTT.

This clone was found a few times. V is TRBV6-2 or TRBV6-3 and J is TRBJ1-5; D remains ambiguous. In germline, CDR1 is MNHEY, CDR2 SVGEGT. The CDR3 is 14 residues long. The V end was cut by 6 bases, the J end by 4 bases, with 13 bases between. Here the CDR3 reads CASSSPGINQPQHF. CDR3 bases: TGTGCCAGCAGCTCCCCGGGGATAAATCAGCCCCAGCATTTT.

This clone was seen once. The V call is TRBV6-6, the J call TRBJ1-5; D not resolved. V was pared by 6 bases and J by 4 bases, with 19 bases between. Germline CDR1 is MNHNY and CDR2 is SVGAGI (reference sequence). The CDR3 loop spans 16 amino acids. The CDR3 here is CASRPPGLGSNQPQHF. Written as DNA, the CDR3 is TGTGCCAGCAGGCCCCCCGGACTGGGGTCAAATCAGCCCCAGCATTTT.

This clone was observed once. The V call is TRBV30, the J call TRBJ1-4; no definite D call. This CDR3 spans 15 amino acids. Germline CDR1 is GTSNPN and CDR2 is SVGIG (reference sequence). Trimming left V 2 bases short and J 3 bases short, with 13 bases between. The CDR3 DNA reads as TGTGCCTGGAGTCGTCATAACGGGGCTAATGAAAAACTGTTTTTT. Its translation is CAWSRHNGANEKLFF.

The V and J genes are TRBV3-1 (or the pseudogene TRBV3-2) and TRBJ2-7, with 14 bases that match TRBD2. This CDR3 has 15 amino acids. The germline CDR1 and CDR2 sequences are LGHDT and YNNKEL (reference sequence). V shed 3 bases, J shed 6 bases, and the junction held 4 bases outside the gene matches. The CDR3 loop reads CASSQGLAGVAEQYF. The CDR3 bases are TGTGCCAGCAGCCAGGGACTAGCGGGAGTCGCCGAGCAGTACTTC.

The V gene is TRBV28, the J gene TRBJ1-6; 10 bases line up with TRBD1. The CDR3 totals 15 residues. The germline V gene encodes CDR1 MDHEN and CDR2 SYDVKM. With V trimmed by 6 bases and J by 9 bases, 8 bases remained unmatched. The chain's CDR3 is CASSVPGTGASPLHF. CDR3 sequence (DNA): TGTGCCAGCAGCGTACCCGGGACAGGGGCTTCACCCCTCCACTTT.

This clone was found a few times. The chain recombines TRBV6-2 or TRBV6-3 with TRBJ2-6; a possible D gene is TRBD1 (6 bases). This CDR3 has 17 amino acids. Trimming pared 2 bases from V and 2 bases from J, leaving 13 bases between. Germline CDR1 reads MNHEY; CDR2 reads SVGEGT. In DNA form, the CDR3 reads TGTGCCAGCAGTTACACAGAACAGGGTCCTGGGGCCAACGTCCTGACTTTC. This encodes CASSYTEQGPGANVLTF.

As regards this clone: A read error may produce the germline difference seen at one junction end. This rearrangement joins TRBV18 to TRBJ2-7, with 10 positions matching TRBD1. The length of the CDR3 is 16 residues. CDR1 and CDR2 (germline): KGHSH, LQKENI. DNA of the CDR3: TGTGCCAGCTCACCGAAGGGACAGGGGATCTCCAACGAGCAGTACTTC. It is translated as CASSPKGQGISNEQYF.

The CDR3, as DNA: TGTGCCATCCAAGAAGGGAGCTCCTATAATTCACCCCTCCACTTT. Its protein is CAIQEGSSYNSPLHF. The chain recombines TRBV10-3 with TRBJ1-6; D remains ambiguous. V was pared by 8 bases and J by 0 bases, with 11 bases between. The length of the CDR3 is 15 residues. Germline-derived CDR1 and CDR2 are ENHRY and SYGVKD.

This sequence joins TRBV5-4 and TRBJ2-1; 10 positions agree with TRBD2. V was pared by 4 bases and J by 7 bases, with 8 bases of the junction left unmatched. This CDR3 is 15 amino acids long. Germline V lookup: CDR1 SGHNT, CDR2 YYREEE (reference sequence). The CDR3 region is CASSHRTSGGNEQFF. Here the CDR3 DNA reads TGTGCCAGCAGCCATCGGACTAGCGGAGGAAATGAGCAGTTCTTC.

The CDR3 is CSAPTTYEQYF. DNA for the CDR3: TGCAGTGCCCCTACGACCTACGAGCAGTACTTC. The chain carries TRBV20-1 and TRBJ2-7; D ambiguous. CDR3 size: 11 residues. Germline CDR1 DFQATT, CDR2 SNEGSKA (reference sequence). V lost 6 bases and J 2 bases, leaving 8 bases between the germline ends.

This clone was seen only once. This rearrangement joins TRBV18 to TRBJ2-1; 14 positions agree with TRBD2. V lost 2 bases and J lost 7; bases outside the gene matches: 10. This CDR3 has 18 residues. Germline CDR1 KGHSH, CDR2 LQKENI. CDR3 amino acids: CASSPFLGTSGSGNEQFF. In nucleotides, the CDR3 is TGTGCCAGCTCACCATTCCTGGGGACTAGCGGGAGTGGGAATGAGCAGTTCTTC.

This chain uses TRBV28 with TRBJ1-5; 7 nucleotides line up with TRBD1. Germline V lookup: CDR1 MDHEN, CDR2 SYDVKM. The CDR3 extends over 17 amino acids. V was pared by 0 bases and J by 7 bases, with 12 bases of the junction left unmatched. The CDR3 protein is CASSLWKTGQGGQPQHF. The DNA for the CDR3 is TGTGCCAGCAGTTTATGGAAGACAGGGCAGGGGGGACAGCCCCAGCATTTT.

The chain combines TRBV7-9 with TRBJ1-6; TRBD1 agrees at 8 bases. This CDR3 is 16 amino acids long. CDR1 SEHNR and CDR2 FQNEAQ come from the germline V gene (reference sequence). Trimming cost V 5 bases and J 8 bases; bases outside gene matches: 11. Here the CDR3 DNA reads TGTGCCAGCAGCGCGAGAAGGGACAGGACGGATTCACCCCTCCACTTT. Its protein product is CASSARRDRTDSPLHF.

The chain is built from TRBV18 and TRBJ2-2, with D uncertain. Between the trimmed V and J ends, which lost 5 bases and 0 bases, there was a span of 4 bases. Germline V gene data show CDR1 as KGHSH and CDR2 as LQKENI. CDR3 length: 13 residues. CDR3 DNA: TGTGCCAGCTCAACAGCGAACACCGGGGAGCTGTTTTTT. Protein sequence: CASSTANTGELFF.

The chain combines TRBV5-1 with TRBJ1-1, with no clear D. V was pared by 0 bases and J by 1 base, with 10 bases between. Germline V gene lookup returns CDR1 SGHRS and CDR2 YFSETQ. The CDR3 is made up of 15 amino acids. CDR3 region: CASSLGFNKNTEAFF. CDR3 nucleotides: TGCGCCAGCAGCTTGGGCTTCAACAAGAACACTGAAGCTTTCTTT.